These 10 T cell receptor beta chains were all obtained from the same sample, sequenced in a study of blood T cell repertoires in COVID-19. The method was immunoSEQ multiplex PCR; TCRdb's version includes in-frame clones alone and lacks a portion of them. The sample lists 130,000 or so clones, 81% occurring once. Sequencing was done on a sample of peripheral blood. The source is a woman aged 60-75 years with active or convalescent COVID-19.

V and J are TRBV11-2 and TRBJ2-1, with 12 nucleotides matching TRBD2. The germline CDR1 and CDR2 sequences are SGHAT and FQNNGV. V was clipped by 5 bases and J by 1 base; unmatched bases: 6. The CDR3 is made up of 17 amino acids. CDR3 loop: CASSPGLAGWSYNEQFF. CDR3 in DNA: TGTGCCAGCAGCCCAGGACTAGCGGGGTGGTCCTACAATGAGCAGTTCTTC.

J is TRBJ1-2 and V is TRBV28, with 10 bases identical to TRBD1. Trimming removed 6 bases from V and 7 bases from J; junction bases left unmatched: 17. The germline CDR1 and CDR2 sequences are MDHEN and SYDVKM. The CDR3 length is 17 residues. The DNA of the CDR3 is TGTGCCAGCAGACGTAGGACAGGGGGTTCCGCAGTTGGTGGCTACACCTTC. Residues: CASRRRTGGSAVGGYTF.

This chain joins TRBV28 and TRBJ2-7; 7 bases line up with TRBD1. The germline V gene has CDR1 MDHEN and CDR2 SYDVKM. The CDR3 sequence is 15 residues long. Trimming cost V 6 bases and J 5 bases; bases outside gene matches: 13. CDR3 sequence reads: CASSPLGDSRHEQYF. CDR3 bases: TGTGCCAGCAGCCCCCTAGGGGACAGCCGTCACGAGCAGTACTTC.

The table lists this clone with a few counts. This chain joins TRBV24-1 and TRBJ2-5; D ambiguous. V lost 4 bases, J lost 0 bases, and 5 bases lay in between. Looked up from germline, CDR1 is KGHDR and CDR2 is SFDVKD. The CDR3 spans 13 residues. CDR3 in amino acids: CATSEAYQETQYF. CDR3 DNA: TGTGCCACCAGTGAAGCTTACCAAGAGACCCAGTACTTC.

The chain joins TRBV10-3 to TRBJ1-5; TRBD1 agrees at 7 bases. This CDR3 is built from 15 residues. Unmatched junction bases numbered 11, after V lost 6 bases and J lost 6 bases. In germline, CDR1 is ENHRY, CDR2 SYGVKD. The CDR3 DNA follows: TGTGCCATCAGAAAAACAGGGGATGACGGTCAGCCCCAGCATTTT. Translation: CAIRKTGDDGQPQHF.

The rearrangement uses TRBV10-3 and TRBJ2-1; TRBD1 agrees at 7 bases. Trimming at V came to 6 bases and at J to 6 bases, leaving 11 bases not matched to a gene. Germline V lookup: CDR1 ENHRY, CDR2 SYGVKD. The CDR3 has 15 residues. This CDR3 reads CAISAPGQTLNEQFF. In nucleotides, the CDR3 is TGTGCCATCAGCGCGCCGGGACAGACCCTCAATGAGCAGTTCTTC.

A single count supports this clone. The rearrangement uses TRBV10-3 and TRBJ1-3; D remains unclear. Germline CDR1 is ENHRY and CDR2 is SYGVKD. The CDR3 has 11 amino acids. The CDR3 is CAYGSGNTIYF. The CDR3 nucleotides read TGTGCGTACGGCTCTGGAAACACCATATATTTT.

This clone appeared once. CDR3 bases: TGTGCCTACCGGGAGGCAGCCTATGGCTACACCTTC. Its protein product is CAYREAAYGYTF. The J gene is TRBJ1-2, the V gene TRBV28; unclear D gene. Germline V gives CDR1 MDHEN, CDR2 SYDVKM. V lost 11 bases, J lost 4 bases, and 14 bases lay in between. CDR3 length: 12 residues.

This chain links TRBV24-1 with TRBJ2-1, with TRBD2 identical over 11 bases. V was pared by 1 base and J by 7 bases, with 5 bases of the junction left unmatched. The CDR3 totals 16 residues. Germline CDR1 reads KGHDR; CDR2 reads SFDVKD. The CDR3 DNA sequence: TGTGCCACCAGTGATTTAACTAGCGGGAGTGGGAATGAGCAGTTCTTC. Its protein product is CATSDLTSGSGNEQFF.

V and J are TRBV29-1 and TRBJ1-1, with 7 positions matching TRBD1. Per the germline V gene, CDR1 is SQVTM and CDR2 is ANQGSEA. CDR3 length: 13 residues. V gave up 6 bases and J gave up 1 base; unmatched junction bases: 5. The CDR3 is CSVYRGPNTEAFF. Here the CDR3 DNA reads TGCAGCGTGTACAGGGGACCGAACACTGAAGCTTTCTTT.